A selection of T cell receptor beta chains follows, all from one sample in a study of blood T cell repertoires in COVID-19. TCRdb's table, derived via immunoSEQ multiplex PCR, lists solely in-frame clones and lacks some. In the table there are tens of thousands of clones, approximately 91% of which are singletons. Sequencing input: peripheral blood. These receptors were collected from a man in his fifties or sixties with COVID-19, enrolled during active disease. CDR3s include the opening cysteine and the closing phenylalanine or tryptophan. Each record gives: J gene, D gene, clone size, V gene, CDR3 length, CDR3 DNA, CDR3 protein. A D gene is named only where the DNA matches it firmly. Some rows have no size entry. The others give once, few or many, or a class for an expanded clone.

j_call: TRBJ2-4
d_call: .
clone_size: once
v_call: TRBV10-2
cdr3_length: 12
cdr3_nt: TGCGCCAGCAGCTCGACAGAAAACATTCAGTACTTC
cdr3_aa: CASSSTENIQYF

j_call: TRBJ1-1
d_call: .
clone_size: .
v_call: TRBV9
cdr3_length: 14
cdr3_nt: TGTGCCAGCAGCGTACATCAGATGAACACTGAAGCTTTCTTT
cdr3_aa: CASSVHQMNTEAFF

j_call: TRBJ2-1
d_call: TRBD2
clone_size: .
v_call: TRBV7-3
cdr3_length: 15
cdr3_nt: TGTGCCAGCAGCTCAACTAGCGGGAGTTACAATGAGCAGTTCTTC
cdr3_aa: CASSSTSGSYNEQFF

j_call: TRBJ1-1
d_call: TRBD1
clone_size: .
v_call: TRBV7-9
cdr3_length: 12
cdr3_nt: TGTGCCAGCAGCAACAGGGGGATTGAAGCTTTCTTT
cdr3_aa: CASSNRGIEAFF

j_call: TRBJ1-1
d_call: TRBD1
clone_size: .
v_call: TRBV12-5
cdr3_length: 14
cdr3_nt: TGTGCTAGTGGTTTGGGGACAGGGAGTACTGAAGCTTTCTTT
cdr3_aa: CASGLGTGSTEAFF

j_call: TRBJ2-2
d_call: .
clone_size: few
v_call: TRBV12-3/TRBV12-4
cdr3_length: 13
cdr3_nt: TGTGCCAGCAACGACTTCAACACCGGGGAGCTGTTTTTT
cdr3_aa: CASNDFNTGELFF

j_call: TRBJ2-1
d_call: .
clone_size: .
v_call: TRBV21-1
cdr3_length: 13
cdr3_nt: TGTGCCAGCAGCAAGCAGAACTACAATGAGCAGTTCTTC
cdr3_aa: CASSKQNYNEQFF

j_call: TRBJ1-2
d_call: .
clone_size: .
v_call: TRBV27
cdr3_length: 13
cdr3_nt: TGTGCCAGCAGTTTGAAGGGAGACTATGGCTACACCTTC
cdr3_aa: CASSLKGDYGYTF

j_call: TRBJ2-3
d_call: .
clone_size: .
v_call: TRBV6-5
cdr3_length: 14
cdr3_nt: TGTGCCAGCAGTTACTCTCCTAACACAGATACGCAGTATTTT
cdr3_aa: CASSYSPNTDTQYF

j_call: TRBJ1-2
d_call: TRBD1
clone_size: .
v_call: TRBV4-2
cdr3_length: 17
cdr3_nt: TGTGCCAGCAGCCAAGAGGACAGGGGAGGAACGCCCTATGGCTACACCTTC
cdr3_aa: CASSQEDRGGTPYGYTF

j_call: TRBJ2-7
d_call: TRBD1
clone_size: .
v_call: TRBV2
cdr3_length: 13
cdr3_nt: TGTGCCAGCAGAGAGGACAGGGGCTACGAGCAGTACTTC
cdr3_aa: CASREDRGYEQYF

j_call: TRBJ1-2
d_call: .
clone_size: .
v_call: TRBV3-1/TRBV3-2
cdr3_length: 13
cdr3_nt: TGTGCCAGCAGCCTAGACAGGAACTATGGCTACACCTTC
cdr3_aa: CASSLDRNYGYTF

j_call: TRBJ1-5
d_call: .
clone_size: .
v_call: TRBV2
cdr3_length: 15
cdr3_nt: TGTGCCAGCAGTGAAACCCGGGGGAGAAATCAGCCCCAGCATTTT
cdr3_aa: CASSETRGRNQPQHF

j_call: TRBJ1-4
d_call: TRBD1
clone_size: .
v_call: TRBV6-5
cdr3_length: 13
cdr3_nt: TGTGCCAGCCGGACAGGGTCGAATGAAAAACTGTTTTTT
cdr3_aa: CASRTGSNEKLFF

j_call: TRBJ2-1
d_call: TRBD1
clone_size: .
v_call: TRBV24-1
cdr3_length: 15
cdr3_nt: TGTGCCACCAGTGATGGGACAGGGGGCTTGAATGAGCAGTTCTTC
cdr3_aa: CATSDGTGGLNEQFF

j_call: TRBJ2-1
d_call: .
clone_size: few
v_call: TRBV5-3
cdr3_length: 12
cdr3_nt: TGTGCCAGAAGCACCCGCCGGGGTGAGCAGTTCTTC
cdr3_aa: CARSTRRGEQFF

j_call: TRBJ2-5
d_call: .
clone_size: .
v_call: TRBV19
cdr3_length: 15
cdr3_nt: TGTGCCAGTAGTCTGGGGGCTGGGGACCAAGAGACCCAGTACTTC
cdr3_aa: CASSLGAGDQETQYF

j_call: TRBJ1-4
d_call: .
clone_size: few
v_call: TRBV28
cdr3_length: 14
cdr3_nt: TGTGCCAGCAACCCCCACAGGGTTAACGAAAAACTGTTTTTT
cdr3_aa: CASNPHRVNEKLFF

j_call: TRBJ1-2
d_call: TRBD1
clone_size: .
v_call: TRBV6-5
cdr3_length: 13
cdr3_nt: TGTGCCAGCACCAGGGGGAGTTCCTACGGCTACACCTTC
cdr3_aa: CASTRGSSYGYTF

j_call: TRBJ1-2
d_call: .
clone_size: .
v_call: TRBV6-5
cdr3_length: 11
cdr3_nt: TGTGCCAGCAGTTCAGTATCTGGCTACACCTTC
cdr3_aa: CASSSVSGYTF

j_call: TRBJ2-4
d_call: .
clone_size: .
v_call: TRBV7-2
cdr3_length: 15
cdr3_nt: TGTGCCAGCAGCTCGGGGGACTTCTCTGGGAACATTCAGTACTTC
cdr3_aa: CASSSGDFSGNIQYF

j_call: TRBJ1-1
d_call: TRBD1
clone_size: .
v_call: TRBV19
cdr3_length: 16
cdr3_nt: TGTGCCAGTAGTATAATTGGGACAGGGATGAACACTGAAGCTTTCTTT
cdr3_aa: CASSIIGTGMNTEAFF

j_call: TRBJ1-3
d_call: TRBD1
clone_size: .
v_call: TRBV27
cdr3_length: 13
cdr3_nt: TGTGCCAGCAGTAAGGGACAGGGAAACACCATATATTTT
cdr3_aa: CASSKGQGNTIYF

j_call: TRBJ1-1
d_call: TRBD1
clone_size: .
v_call: TRBV11-3
cdr3_length: 14
cdr3_nt: TGTGCCAGCAGACTACAGGGGGAGGACACTGAAGCTTTCTTT
cdr3_aa: CASRLQGEDTEAFF